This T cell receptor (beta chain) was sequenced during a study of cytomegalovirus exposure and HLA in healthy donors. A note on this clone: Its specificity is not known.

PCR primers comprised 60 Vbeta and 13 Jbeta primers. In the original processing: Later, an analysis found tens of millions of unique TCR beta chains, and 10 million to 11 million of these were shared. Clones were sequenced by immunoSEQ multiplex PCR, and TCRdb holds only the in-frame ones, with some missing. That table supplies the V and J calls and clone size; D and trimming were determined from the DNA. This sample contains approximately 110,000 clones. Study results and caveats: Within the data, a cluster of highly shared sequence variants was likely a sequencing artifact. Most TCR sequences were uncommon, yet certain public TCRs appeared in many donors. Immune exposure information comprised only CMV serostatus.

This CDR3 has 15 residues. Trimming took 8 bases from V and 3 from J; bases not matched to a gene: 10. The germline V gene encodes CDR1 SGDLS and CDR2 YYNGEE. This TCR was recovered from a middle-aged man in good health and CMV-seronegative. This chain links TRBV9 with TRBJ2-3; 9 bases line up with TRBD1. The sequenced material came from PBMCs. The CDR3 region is CAREEGTGRTDTQYF. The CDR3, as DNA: TGTGCCAGGGAGGAGGGGACAGGGAGGACAGATACGCAGTATTTT.